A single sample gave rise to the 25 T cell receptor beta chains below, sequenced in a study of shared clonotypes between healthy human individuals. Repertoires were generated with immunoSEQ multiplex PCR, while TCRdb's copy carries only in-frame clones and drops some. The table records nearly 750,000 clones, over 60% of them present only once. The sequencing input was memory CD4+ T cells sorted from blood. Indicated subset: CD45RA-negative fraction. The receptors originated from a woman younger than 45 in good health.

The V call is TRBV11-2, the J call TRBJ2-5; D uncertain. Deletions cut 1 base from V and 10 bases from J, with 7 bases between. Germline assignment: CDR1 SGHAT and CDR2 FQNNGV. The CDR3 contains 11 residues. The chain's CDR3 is CASSLGQSQYF. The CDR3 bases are TGTGCCAGCAGCTTAGGCCAGAGCCAGTACTTC.

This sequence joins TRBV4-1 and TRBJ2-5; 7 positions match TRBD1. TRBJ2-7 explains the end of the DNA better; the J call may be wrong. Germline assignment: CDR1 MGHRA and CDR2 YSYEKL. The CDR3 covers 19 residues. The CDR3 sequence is CASSQGPILQQGPLYEQYF. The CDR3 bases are TGCGCCAGCAGCCAAGGCCCGATCCTCCAACAGGGGCCACTCTACGAGCAGTACTTC.

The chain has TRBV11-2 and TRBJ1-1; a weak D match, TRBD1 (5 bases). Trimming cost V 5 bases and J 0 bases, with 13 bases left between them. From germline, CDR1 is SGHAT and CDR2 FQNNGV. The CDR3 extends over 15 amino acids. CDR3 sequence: CASSLGLLMNTEAFF. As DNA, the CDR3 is TGTGCCAGCAGCCTGGGACTGCTCATGAACACTGAAGCTTTCTTT.

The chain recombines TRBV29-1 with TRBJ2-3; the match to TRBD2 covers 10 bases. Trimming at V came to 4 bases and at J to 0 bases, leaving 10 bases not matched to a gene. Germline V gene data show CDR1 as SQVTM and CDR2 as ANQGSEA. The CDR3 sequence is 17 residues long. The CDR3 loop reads CSVGRLAGEYSTDTQYF. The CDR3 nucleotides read TGCAGCGTTGGTCGGCTAGCGGGAGAGTATAGCACAGATACGCAGTATTTT.

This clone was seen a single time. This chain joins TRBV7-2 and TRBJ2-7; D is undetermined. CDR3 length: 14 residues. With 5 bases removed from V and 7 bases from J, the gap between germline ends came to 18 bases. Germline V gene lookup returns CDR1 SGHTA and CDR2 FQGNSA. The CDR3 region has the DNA TGTGCCAGCAGCCAGTGGCTGGGGTCGGATGAGCAGTACTTC. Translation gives CASSQWLGSDEQYF.

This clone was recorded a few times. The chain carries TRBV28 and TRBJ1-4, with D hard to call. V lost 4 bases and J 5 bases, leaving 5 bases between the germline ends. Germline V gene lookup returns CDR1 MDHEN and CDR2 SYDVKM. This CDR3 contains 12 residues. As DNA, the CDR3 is TGTGCCAGCAGTTCGAACAATGAAAAACTGTTTTTT. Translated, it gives CASSSNNEKLFF.

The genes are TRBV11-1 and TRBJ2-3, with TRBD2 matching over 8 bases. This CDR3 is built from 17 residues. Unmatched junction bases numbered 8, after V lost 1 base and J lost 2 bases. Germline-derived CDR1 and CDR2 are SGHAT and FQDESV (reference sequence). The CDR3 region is CASSLGPTSEYTDTQYF. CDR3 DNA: TGTGCCAGCAGCTTAGGACCGACTAGCGAATACACAGATACGCAGTATTTT. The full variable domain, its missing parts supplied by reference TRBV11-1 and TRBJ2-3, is EAEVAQSPRYKITEKSQAVAFWCDPISGHATLYWYRQILGQGPELLVQFQDESVVDDSQLPKDRFSAERLKGVDSTLKIQPAELGDSAMYLCASSLGPTSEYTDTQYFGPGTRLTVL.

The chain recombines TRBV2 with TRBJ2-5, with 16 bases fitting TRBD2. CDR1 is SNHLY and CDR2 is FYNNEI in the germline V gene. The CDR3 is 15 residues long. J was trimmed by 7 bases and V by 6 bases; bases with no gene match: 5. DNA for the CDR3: TGTGCCAGCAGCATTGGGACTAGCGGGAGGGGGACCCAGTACTTC. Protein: CASSIGTSGRGTQYF.

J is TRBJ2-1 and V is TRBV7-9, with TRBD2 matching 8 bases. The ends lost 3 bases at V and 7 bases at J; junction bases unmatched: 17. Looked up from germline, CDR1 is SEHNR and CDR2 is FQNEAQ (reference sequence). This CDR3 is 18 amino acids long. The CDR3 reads CASSFNEVRSGSRNEQFF. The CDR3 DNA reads TGTGCCAGCAGCTTCAATGAGGTGCGGAGCGGGAGTCGGAATGAGCAGTTCTTC. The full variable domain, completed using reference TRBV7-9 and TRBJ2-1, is DTGVSQNPRHKITKRGQNVTFRCDPISEHNRLYWYRQTLGQGPEFLTYFQNEAQLEKSRLLSDRFSAERPKGSFSTLEIQRTEQGDSAMYLCASSFNEVRSGSRNEQFFGPGTRLTVL.

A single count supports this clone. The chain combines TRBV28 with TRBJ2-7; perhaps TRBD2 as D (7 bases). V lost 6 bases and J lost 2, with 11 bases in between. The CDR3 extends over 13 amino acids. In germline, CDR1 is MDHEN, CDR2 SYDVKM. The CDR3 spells CASRRGQAYEQYF. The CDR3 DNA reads TGTGCCAGCAGGCGGGGGCAGGCCTACGAGCAGTACTTC.

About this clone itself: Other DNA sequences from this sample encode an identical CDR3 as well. CDR3 residues: CASSSDRASYNEQFF. CDR3 sequence (DNA): TGCGCCAGCAGTTCGGACAGGGCGTCCTACAATGAGCAGTTCTTC. The rearrangement uses TRBV5-1 and TRBJ2-1; 8 bases are a match to TRBD1. The V segment lost 5 bases and the J segment 1 base; nucleotides outside the gene matches: 5. From germline, CDR1 is SGHRS and CDR2 YFSETQ. The CDR3 covers 15 residues.

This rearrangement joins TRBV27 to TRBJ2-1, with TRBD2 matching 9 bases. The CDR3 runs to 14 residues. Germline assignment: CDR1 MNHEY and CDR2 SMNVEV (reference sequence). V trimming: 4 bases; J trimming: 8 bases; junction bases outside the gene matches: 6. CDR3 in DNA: TGTGCCAGCAGTTCACTAGCGGGTAAGGATGAGCAGTTCTTC. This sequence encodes CASSSLAGKDEQFF.

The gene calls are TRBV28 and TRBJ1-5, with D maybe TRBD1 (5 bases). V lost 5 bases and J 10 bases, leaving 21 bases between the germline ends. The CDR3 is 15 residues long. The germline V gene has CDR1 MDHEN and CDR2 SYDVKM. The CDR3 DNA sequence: TGTGCCAGCAGTCAACCCCGGGACGGCCATCTTCCCCAGCATTTT. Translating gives CASSQPRDGHLPQHF.

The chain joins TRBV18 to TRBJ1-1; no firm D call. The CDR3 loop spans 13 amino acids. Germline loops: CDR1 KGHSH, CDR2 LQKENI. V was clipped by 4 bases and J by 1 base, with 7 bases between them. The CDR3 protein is CASSQAPNTEAFF. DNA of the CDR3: TGTGCCAGCTCACAAGCCCCGAACACTGAAGCTTTCTTT.

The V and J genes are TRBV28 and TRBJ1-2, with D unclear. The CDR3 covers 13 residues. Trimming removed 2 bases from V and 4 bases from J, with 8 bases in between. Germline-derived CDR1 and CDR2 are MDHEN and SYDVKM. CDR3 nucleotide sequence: TGTGCCAGCAGTTTAATACAGATCTATGGCTACACCTTC. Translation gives CASSLIQIYGYTF.

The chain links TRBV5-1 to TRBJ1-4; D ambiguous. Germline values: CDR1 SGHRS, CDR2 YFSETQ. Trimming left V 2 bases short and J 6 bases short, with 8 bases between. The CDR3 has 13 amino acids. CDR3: CASSFTVDEKLFF. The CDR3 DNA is TGCGCCAGCAGCTTTACAGTAGATGAAAAACTGTTTTTT.

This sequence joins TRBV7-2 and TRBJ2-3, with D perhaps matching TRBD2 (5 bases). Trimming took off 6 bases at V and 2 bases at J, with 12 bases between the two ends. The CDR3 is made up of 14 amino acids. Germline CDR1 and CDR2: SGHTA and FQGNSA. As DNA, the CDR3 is TGTGCCAGCAGACGAGGACTTTACACAGATACGCAGTATTTT. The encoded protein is CASRRGLYTDTQYF.

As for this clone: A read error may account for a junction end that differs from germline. DNA of the CDR3: TGTGCCAGCAGTGGGTGGACGGCCGGGAACTACAAGCAGTACTTC. It encodes CASSGWTAGNYKQYF. The V and J genes are TRBV28 and TRBJ2-7; a possible D gene is TRBD2 (5 bases). The CDR3 is 15 residues long. The germline V gene encodes CDR1 MDHEN and CDR2 SYDVKM.

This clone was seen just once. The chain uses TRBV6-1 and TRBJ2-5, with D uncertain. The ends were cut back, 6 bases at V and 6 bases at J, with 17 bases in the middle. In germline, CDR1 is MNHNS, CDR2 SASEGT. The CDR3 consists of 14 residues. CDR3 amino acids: CASSILSAEKTQYF. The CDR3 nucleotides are TGTGCCAGCAGCATCCTGTCCGCCGAGAAGACCCAGTACTTC.

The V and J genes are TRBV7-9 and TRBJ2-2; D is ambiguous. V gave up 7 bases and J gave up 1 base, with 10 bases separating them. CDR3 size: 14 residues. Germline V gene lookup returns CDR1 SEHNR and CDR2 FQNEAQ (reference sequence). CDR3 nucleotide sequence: TGTGCCAGCAACGAACAAGGGAACACCGGGGAGCTGTTTTTT. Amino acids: CASNEQGNTGELFF.

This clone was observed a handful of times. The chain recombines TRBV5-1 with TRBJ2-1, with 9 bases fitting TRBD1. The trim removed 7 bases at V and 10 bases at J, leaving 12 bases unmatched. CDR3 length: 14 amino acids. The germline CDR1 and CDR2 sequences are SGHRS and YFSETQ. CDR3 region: CASDPGQGLGEQFF. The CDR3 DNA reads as TGCGCCAGCGACCCGGGACAGGGTCTCGGCGAGCAGTTCTTC.

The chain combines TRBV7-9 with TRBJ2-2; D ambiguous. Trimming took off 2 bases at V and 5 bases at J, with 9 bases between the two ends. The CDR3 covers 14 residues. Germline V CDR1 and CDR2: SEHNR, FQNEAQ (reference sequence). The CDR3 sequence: CASSLPWDTGELFF. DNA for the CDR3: TGTGCCAGCAGCTTACCTTGGGATACCGGGGAGCTGTTTTTT. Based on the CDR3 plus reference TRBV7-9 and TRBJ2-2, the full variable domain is DTGVSQNPRHKITKRGQNVTFRCDPISEHNRLYWYRQTLGQGPEFLTYFQNEAQLEKSRLLSDRFSAERPKGSFSTLEIQRTEQGDSAMYLCASSLPWDTGELFFGEGSRLTVL.

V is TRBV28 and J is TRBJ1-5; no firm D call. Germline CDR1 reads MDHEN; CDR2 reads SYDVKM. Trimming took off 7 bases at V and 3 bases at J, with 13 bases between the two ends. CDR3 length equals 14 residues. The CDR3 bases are TGTGCCAGCACCCGAGCAGGTCACAATCAGCCCCAGCATTTT. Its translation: CASTRAGHNQPQHF. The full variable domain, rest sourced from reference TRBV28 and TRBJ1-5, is DVKVTQSSRYLVKRTGEKVFLECVQDMDHENMFWYRQDPGLGLRLIYFSYDVKMKEKGDIPEGYSVSREKKERFSLILESASTNQTSMYLCASTRAGHNQPQHFGDGTRLSIL.

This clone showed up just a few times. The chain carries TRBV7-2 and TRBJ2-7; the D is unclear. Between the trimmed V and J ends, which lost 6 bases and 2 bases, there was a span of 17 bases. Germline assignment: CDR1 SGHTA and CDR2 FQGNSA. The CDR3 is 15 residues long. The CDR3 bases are TGTGCCAGCAGTCAGAACGCGCTAGGGACCTACGAGCAGTACTTC. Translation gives CASSQNALGTYEQYF.

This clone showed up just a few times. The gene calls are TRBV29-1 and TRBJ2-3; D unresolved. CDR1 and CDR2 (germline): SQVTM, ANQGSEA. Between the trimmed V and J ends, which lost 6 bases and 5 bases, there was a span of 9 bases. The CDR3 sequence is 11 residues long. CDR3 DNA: TGCAGCGTGCGGTGGGGAGATACGCAGTATTTT. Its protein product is CSVRWGDTQYF.